This TCR beta chain was documented in a study of T cell changes during pregnancy in multiple sclerosis. This clone is classed as medium-sized. The assay was immunoSEQ multiplex PCR, and TCRdb's table has in-frame clones only and misses some. The data contain 15,000 to 20,000 clones, 80% to 90% of them singletons. Trimming left V 4 bases short and J 8 bases short, with 17 bases between. The CDR3 consists of 15 residues. The V gene's germline CDR1 is LGHNA and CDR2 YSLEER. This receptor was identified in a female donor in good health, enrolled as a control in a pregnancy study. The sequenced sample was CD8+ T cells from peripheral blood mononuclear cells, obtained in the second trimester of pregnancy. The rearrangement links TRBV4-3 to TRBJ1-4, with D maybe TRBD1 (6 bases). CDR3 in amino acids: CASSPRGGVREKLFF. The CDR3 nucleotides are TGCGCCAGCAGCCCAAGGGGGGGGGTTCGGGAAAAACTGTTTTTT.